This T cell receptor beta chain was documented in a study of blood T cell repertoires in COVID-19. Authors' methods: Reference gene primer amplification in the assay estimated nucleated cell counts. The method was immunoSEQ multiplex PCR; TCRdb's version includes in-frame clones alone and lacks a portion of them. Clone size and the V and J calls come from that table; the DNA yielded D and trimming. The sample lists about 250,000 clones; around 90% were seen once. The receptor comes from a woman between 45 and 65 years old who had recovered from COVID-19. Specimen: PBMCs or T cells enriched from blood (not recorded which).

DNA for the CDR3: TGTGCCAGCAGCTCTAGGGGACACAACTACACCTTC. Translating it yields CASSSRGHNYTF. The rearrangement links TRBV7-3 to TRBJ1-2; maybe TRBD1 (6 bases). V lost 4 bases to trimming and J lost 10 bases, with 13 bases between them. The germline V gene encodes CDR1 SGHTA and CDR2 FQGTGA. The CDR3 has 12 residues.